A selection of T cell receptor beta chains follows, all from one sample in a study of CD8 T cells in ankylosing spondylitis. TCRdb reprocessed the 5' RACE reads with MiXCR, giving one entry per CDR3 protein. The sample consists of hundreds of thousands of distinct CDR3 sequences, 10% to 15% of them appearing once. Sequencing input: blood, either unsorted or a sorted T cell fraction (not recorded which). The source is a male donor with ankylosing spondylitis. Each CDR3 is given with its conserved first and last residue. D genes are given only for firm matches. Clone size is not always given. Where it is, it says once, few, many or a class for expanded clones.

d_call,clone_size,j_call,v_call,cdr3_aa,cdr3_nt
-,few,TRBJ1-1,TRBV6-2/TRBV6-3,CASSYLPTGLNTEAFF,TGTGCCAGCAGTTACCTACCCACAGGTTTGAACACTGAAGCTTTCTTT
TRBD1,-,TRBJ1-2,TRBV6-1,CASSEGDRGRPLDYGYTF,TGTGCCAGCAGTGAAGGGGACAGGGGGCGACCCCTGGACTATGGCTACACCTTC
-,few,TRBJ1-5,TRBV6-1,CASSNNVGSDQPQHF,TGTGCCAGCAGCAACAACGTAGGGTCTGATCAGCCCCAGCATTTT
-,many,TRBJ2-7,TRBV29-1,CSVKTGPSYEQYF,TGCAGCGTCAAGACGGGGCCTTCCTACGAGCAGTACTTC
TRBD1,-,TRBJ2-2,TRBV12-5,CASGWGQGNTGELFF,TGTGCTAGTGGTTGGGGACAGGGTAACACCGGGGAGCTGTTTTTT
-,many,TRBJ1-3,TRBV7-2,CASSLVGVGNTIYF,TGTGCCAGCAGCTTAGTAGGGGTTGGAAACACCATATATTTT
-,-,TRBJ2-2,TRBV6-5,CASSYEVTGELFF,TGTGCCAGCAGTTACGAAGTAACCGGGGAGCTGTTTTTT
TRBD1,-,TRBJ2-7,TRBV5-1,CANSLGTGVYEQYF,TGCGCCAACAGCTTGGGGACAGGGGTCTACGAGCAGTACTTC
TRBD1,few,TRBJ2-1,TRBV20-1,CSASGDRDINEQFF,TGCAGTGCTAGCGGGGACAGGGATATCAATGAGCAGTTCTTC
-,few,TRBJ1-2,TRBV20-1,CSARGVPRGLNYGYTF,TGCAGTGCTAGAGGCGTGCCGCGGGGGCTGAACTATGGCTACACCTTC
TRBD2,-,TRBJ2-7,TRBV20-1,CSAVAGSYEQYF,TGCAGTGCGGTAGCGGGCTCCTACGAGCAGTACTTC
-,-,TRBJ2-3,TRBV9,CASSKAPRTDTQYF,TGTGCCAGCAGTAAGGCTCCCCGCACAGATACGCAGTATTTT
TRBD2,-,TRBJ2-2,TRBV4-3,CASSQGPLAGGDLEVGELFF,TGCGCCAGCAGCCAAGGTCCGCTAGCGGGAGGGGACCTTGAAGTCGGGGAGCTGTTTTTT
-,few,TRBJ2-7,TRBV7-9,CASSLDGGLEQYF,TGTGCCAGCAGCCTAGACGGTGGTCTTGAGCAGTACTTC
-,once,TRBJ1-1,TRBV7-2,CASRRRGENTEAFF,TGTGCCAGCAGGCGCAGGGGAGAGAACACTGAAGCTTTCTTT
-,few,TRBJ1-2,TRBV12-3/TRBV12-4,CASSLTTLYGYTF,TGTGCCAGCAGCTTGACGACTCTATATGGCTACACCTTC
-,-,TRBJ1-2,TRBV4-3,CASSQDPLRGNYYGYTF,TGCGCCAGCAGCCAAGACCCCCTCAGGGGAAATTACTATGGCTACACCTTC
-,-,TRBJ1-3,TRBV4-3,CASSPFGTPGSGNTIYF,TGCGCCAGCAGCCCCTTCGGGACTCCTGGCTCTGGAAACACCATATATTTT
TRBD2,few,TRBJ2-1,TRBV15,CATSSVFLADAYNEQFF,TGTGCCACCAGCAGCGTCTTTCTAGCGGACGCCTACAATGAGCAGTTCTTC
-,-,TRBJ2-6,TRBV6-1,CASSTDGAGANVLTF,TGTGCCAGCAGCACGGACGGGGCTGGGGCCAACGTCCTGACTTTC
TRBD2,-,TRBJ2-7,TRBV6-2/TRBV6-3,CASSSLRRGIYEQYF,TGTGCCAGCAGCTCTCTGAGGCGGGGGATCTACGAGCAGTACTTC
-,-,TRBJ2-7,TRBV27,CASRGGGNQVTSQYF,TGTGCCAGCAGGGGAGGAGGGAACCAGGTAACCTCCCAGTACTTC
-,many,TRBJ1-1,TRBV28,CASRRSGFARNTEAFF,TGTGCCAGCAGAAGATCAGGGTTTGCGAGAAACACTGAAGCTTTCTTT
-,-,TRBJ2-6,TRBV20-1,CSAEGHGDSGANVLTF,TGCAGTGCCGAGGGACACGGGGATTCTGGGGCCAACGTCCTGACTTTC
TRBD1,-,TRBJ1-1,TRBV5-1,CASSSQTGSKTEAFF,TGCGCCAGCAGCTCTCAGACAGGGAGTAAGACTGAAGCTTTCTTT
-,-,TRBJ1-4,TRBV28,CATSVGGQEKLFF,TGTGCCACCTCAGTGGGTGGGCAAGAAAAACTGTTTTTT
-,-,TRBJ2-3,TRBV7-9,CASSWGTSTDTQYF,TGTGCCAGCAGCTGGGGGACTAGCACAGATACGCAGTATTTT
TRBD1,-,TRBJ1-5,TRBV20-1,CSAQGTGVQPQHF,TGCAGTGCCCAGGGGACAGGGGTTCAGCCCCAGCATTTT
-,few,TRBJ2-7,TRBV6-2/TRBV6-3,CASSYPGIREQYF,TGTGCCAGCAGTTACCCAGGGATTCGCGAGCAGTACTTC
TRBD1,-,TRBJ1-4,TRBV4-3,CASSQVGTVREKLFF,TGCGCCAGCAGCCAAGTGGGGACAGTGAGAGAAAAACTGTTTTTT
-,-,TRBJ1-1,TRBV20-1,CSAERLRGQAEAFF,TGCAGTGCTGAGAGGCTGCGGGGGCAGGCTGAAGCTTTCTTT
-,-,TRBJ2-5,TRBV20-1,CSAGYGGEETQYF,TGCAGTGCTGGCTACGGGGGCGAAGAGACCCAGTACTTC
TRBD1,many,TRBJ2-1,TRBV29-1,CSGRTGSSFNEQFF,TGCAGCGGGCGGACAGGGTCATCCTTCAATGAGCAGTTCTTC
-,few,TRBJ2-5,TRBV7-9,CASTPGDYGVQETQYF,TGTGCCAGCACCCCGGGGGATTATGGAGTCCAAGAGACCCAGTACTTC
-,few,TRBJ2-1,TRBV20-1,CSASYRDRVYNEQFF,TGCAGTGCTTCCTACCGGGACCGAGTCTACAATGAGCAGTTCTTC
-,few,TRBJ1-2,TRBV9,CASSTPGQGKGANYGYTF,TGTGCCAGCAGCACCCCAGGGCAGGGGAAAGGGGCTAACTATGGCTACACCTTC
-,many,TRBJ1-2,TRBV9,CASSVAIGTAVDTF,-
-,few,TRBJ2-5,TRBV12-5,CASGLTRDGVTAVETQYF,TGTGCTAGTGGTTTGACGAGGGACGGAGTTACGGCTGTAGAGACCCAGTACTTC
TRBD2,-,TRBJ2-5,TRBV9,CASSKGDSGGAQETQYF,TGTGCCAGCAGCAAGGGAGATAGCGGGGGGGCCCAAGAGACCCAGTACTTC
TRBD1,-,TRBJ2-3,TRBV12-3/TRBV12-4,CASTLRDRGFADTQYF,TGTGCCAGCACCTTGAGGGACAGGGGGTTTGCAGATACGCAGTATTTT
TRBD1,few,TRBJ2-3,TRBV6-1,CASSRTGDFDTQYF,TGTGCCAGCAGTAGGACAGGGGATTTTGATACGCAGTATTTT
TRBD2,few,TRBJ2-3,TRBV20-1,CSARFSGEGTDTQYF,TGCAGTGCTAGATTTAGCGGGGAGGGCACAGATACGCAGTATTTT
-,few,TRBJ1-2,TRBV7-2,CASRQGFGYTF,TGTGCCAGCAGACAGGGTTTTGGCTACACCTTC
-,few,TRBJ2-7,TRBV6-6,CASRWTDAYEQYF,TGTGCCAGCAGATGGACGGATGCCTACGAGCAGTACTTC
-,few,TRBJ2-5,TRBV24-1,CATRGDLQETQYF,TGTGCCACCAGGGGGGATCTCCAAGAGACCCAGTACTTC
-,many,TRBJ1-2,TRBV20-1,CSASTSYGYTF,TGCAGTGCTAGTACGAGCTATGGCTACACCTTC
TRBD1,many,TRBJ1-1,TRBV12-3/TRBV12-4,CASRSNRDRVSRAEAFF,TGTGCCAGCAGATCTAACCGGGACAGGGTTTCGAGAGCTGAAGCTTTCTTT
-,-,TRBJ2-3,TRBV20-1,CSARDEQPPDTQYF,TGCAGTGCTAGAGATGAGCAGCCTCCAGATACGCAGTATTTT
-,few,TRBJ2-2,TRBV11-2,CASSLWAGARGSNTGELFF,TGTGCCAGCAGCTTATGGGCGGGCGCGCGCGGGTCGAACACCGGGGAGCTGTTTTTT
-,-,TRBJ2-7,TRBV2,CASSALVSSYEQYF,TGTGCCAGCAGTGCCCTGGTCAGCTCCTACGAGCAGTACTTC
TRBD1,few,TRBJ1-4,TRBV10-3,CAISAGGNEKLFF,TGTGCCATCAGTGCAGGGGGAAATGAAAAACTGTTTTTT
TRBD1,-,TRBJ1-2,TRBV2,CASRVDRGVGYTF,TGTGCCAGCAGGGTGGACAGGGGCGTCGGCTACACCTTC
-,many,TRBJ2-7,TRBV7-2,CASSLWALGEQYF,TGTGCCAGCAGCTTATGGGCTTTGGGGGAGCAGTACTTC
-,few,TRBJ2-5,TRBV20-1,CSAPRGMETQYF,TGCAGTGCACCGAGGGGAATGGAGACCCAGTACTTC
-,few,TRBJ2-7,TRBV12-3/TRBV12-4,CASCPQGNYEQYF,TGTGCCTCGTGCCCTCAGGGAAACTACGAGCAGTACTTC
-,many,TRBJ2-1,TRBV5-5,CASSSTSGNNEQFF,TGTGCCAGCAGCTCTACTTCAGGGAACAATGAGCAGTTCTTC